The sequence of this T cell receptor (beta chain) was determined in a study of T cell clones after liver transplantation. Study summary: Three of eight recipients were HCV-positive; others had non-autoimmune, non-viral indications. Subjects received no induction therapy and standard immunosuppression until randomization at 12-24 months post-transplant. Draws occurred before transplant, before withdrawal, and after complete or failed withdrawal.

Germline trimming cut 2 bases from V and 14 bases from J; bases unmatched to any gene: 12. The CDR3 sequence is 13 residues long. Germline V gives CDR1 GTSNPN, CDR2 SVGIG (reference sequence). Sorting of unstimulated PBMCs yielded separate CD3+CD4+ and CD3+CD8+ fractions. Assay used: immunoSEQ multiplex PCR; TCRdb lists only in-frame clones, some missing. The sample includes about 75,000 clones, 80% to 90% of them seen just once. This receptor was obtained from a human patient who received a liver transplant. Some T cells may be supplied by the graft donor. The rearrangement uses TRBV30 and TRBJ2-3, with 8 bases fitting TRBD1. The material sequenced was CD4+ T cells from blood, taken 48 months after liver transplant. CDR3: CAWSPGTGRHGYF. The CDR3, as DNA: TGTGCCTGGAGTCCCGGGACAGGCCGCCATGGGTATTTT.